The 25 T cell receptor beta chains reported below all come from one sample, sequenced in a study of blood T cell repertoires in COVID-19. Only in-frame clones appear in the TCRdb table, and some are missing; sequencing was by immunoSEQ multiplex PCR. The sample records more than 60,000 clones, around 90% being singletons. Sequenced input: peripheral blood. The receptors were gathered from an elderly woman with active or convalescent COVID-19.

The CDR3 loop is CASTLRRTGTEAFF. CDR3 nucleotide sequence: TGTGCCAGTACCCTACGGAGGACGGGGACTGAAGCTTTCTTT. The chain links TRBV19 to TRBJ1-1; D uncertain. This CDR3 has 14 residues. The ends were cut back, 7 bases at V and 5 bases at J, with 17 bases in the middle. CDR1 LNHDA and CDR2 SQIVND come from the germline V gene (reference sequence).

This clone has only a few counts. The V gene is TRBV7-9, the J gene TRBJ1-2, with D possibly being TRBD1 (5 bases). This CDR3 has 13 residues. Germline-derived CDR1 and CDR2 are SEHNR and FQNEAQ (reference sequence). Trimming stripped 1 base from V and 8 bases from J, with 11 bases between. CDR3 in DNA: TGTGCCAGCAGCTTAGACAGGCCCGCGGGCTACACCTTC. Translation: CASSLDRPAGYTF.

The CDR3 sequence is CASSLGGGSYNSPLHF. In DNA, the CDR3 is TGTGCCAGCAGTTTAGGGGGGGGCTCCTATAATTCACCCCTCCACTTT. This chain links TRBV28 with TRBJ1-6; D might be TRBD1 (5 bases). CDR3 length: 16 amino acids. V was trimmed by 2 bases and J by 0 bases, leaving 8 bases between them. Per the germline V gene, CDR1 is MDHEN and CDR2 is SYDVKM.

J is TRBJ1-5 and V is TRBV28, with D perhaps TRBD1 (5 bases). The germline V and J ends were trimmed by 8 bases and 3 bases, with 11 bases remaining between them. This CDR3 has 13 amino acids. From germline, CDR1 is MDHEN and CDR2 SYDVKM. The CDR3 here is CASGGGYNQPQHF. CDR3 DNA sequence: TGTGCCAGCGGTGGGGGGTACAATCAGCCCCAGCATTTT.

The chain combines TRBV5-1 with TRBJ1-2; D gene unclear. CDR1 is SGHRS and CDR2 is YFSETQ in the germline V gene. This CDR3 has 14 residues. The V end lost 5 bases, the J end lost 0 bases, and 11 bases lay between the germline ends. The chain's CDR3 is CASSGSGANYGYTF. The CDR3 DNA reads TGCGCCAGCAGTGGCTCGGGAGCTAACTATGGCTACACCTTC.

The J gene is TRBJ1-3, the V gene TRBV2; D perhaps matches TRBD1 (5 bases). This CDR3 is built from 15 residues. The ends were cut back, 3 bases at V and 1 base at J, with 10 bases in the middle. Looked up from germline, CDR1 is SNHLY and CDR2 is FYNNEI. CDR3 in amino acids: CASSDWGRSGNTIYF. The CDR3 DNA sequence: TGTGCCAGCAGTGACTGGGGCAGGTCTGGAAACACCATATATTTT. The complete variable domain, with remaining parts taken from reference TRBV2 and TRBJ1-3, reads EPEVTQTPSHQVTQMGQEVILRCVPISNHLYFYWYRQILGQKVEFLVSFYNNEISEKSEIFDDQFSVERPDGSNFTLKIRSTKLEDSAMYFCASSDWGRSGNTIYFGEGSWLTVV.

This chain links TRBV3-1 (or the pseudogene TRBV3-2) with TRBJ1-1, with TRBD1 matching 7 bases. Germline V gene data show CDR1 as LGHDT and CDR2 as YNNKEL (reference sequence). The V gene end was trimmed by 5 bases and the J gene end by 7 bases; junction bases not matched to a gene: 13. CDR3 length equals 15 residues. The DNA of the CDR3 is TGTGCCAGCAGCTCACCGGCGCGAAGGGACAGTGAAGCTTTCTTT. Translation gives CASSSPARRDSEAFF.

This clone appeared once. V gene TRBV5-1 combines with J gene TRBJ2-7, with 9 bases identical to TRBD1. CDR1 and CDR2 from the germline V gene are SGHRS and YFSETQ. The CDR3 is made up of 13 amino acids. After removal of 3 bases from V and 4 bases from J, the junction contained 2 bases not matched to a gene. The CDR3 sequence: CASSSDRGYEQYF. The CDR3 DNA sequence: TGCGCCAGCAGCTCGGACAGGGGATACGAGCAGTACTTC.

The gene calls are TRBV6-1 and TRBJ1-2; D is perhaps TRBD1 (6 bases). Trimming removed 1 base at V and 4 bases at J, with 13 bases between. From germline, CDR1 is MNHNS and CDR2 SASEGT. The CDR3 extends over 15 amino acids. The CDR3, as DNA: TGTGCCAGCAGTGAAGGGGACAAAGGGACCTATGGCTACACCTTC. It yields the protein CASSEGDKGTYGYTF.

As DNA, the CDR3 is TGTGCCAGCAGTTCTCAAATCGGAGCTTACAATGAGCAGTTCTTC. Translating it yields CASSSQIGAYNEQFF. The gene calls are TRBV27 and TRBJ2-1, with D uncertain. V lost 4 bases, J lost 4 bases, and 14 bases lay in between. The germline CDR1 and CDR2 sequences are MNHEY and SMNVEV (reference sequence). The CDR3 contains 15 residues.

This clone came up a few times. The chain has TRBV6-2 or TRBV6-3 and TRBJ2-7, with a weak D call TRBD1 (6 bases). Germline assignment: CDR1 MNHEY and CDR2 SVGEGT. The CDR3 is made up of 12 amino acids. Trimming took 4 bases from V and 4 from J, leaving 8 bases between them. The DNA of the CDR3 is TGTGCCAGCAGTTCCCAGGGGTACGAGCAGTACTTC. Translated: CASSSQGYEQYF.

The DNA for the CDR3 is TGTGCCAGCAGCTTATCGACAGACACTGAAGCTTTCTTT. It codes for CASSLSTDTEAFF. The genes are TRBV7-3 and TRBJ1-1; perhaps TRBD1 as D (5 bases). This CDR3 contains 13 residues. CDR1 SGHTA and CDR2 FQGTGA come from the germline V gene. Deletions cut 2 bases from V and 3 bases from J, with 7 bases between.

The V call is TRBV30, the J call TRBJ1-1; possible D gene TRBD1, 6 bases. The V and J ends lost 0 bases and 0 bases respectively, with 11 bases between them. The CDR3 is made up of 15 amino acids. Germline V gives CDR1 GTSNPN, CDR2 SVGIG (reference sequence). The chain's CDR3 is CAWSVLGQMNTEAFF. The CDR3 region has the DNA TGTGCCTGGAGTGTTCTCGGACAGATGAACACTGAAGCTTTCTTT.

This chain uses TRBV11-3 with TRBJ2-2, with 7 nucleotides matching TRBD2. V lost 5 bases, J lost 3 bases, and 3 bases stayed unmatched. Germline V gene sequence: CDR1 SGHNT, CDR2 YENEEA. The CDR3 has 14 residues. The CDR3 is CASSPRGDTGELFF. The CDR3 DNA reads TGTGCCAGCAGCCCCCGGGGGGACACCGGGGAGCTGTTTTTT.

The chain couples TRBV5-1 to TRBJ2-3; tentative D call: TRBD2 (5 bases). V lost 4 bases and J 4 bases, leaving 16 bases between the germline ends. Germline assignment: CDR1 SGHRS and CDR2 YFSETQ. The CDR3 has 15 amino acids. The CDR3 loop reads CASSGGRTVPDTQYF. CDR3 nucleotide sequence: TGCGCCAGCAGCGGAGGTCGTACGGTCCCAGATACGCAGTATTTT.

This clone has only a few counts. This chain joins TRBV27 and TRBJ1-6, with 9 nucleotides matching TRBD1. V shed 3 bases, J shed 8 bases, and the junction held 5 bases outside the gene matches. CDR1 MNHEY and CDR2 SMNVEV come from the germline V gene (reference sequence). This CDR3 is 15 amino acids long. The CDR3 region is CASSFEGQGYSPLHF. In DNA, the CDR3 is TGTGCCAGCAGTTTTGAGGGACAGGGCTATTCACCCCTCCACTTT.

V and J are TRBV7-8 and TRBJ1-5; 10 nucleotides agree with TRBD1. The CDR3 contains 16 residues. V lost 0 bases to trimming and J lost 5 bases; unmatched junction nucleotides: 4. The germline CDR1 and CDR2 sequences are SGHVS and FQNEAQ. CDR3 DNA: TGTGCCAGCAGCTTAGCGGGGACAGGGGTACATCAGCCCCAGCATTTT. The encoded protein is CASSLAGTGVHQPQHF.

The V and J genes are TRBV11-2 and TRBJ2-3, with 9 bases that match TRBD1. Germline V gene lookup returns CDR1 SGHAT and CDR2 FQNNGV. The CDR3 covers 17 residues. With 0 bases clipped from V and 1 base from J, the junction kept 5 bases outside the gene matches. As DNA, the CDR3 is TGTGCCAGCAGCTTAGAATACCGGACAGGGGGCACAGATACGCAGTATTTT. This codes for CASSLEYRTGGTDTQYF.

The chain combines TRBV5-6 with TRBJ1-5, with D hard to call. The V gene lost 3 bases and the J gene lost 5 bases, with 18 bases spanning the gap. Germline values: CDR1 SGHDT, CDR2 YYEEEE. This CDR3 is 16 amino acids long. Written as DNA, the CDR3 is TGTGCCAGCAGCTCAACCACGTACTGGAGGGATCAGCCCCAGCATTTT. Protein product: CASSSTTYWRDQPQHF.

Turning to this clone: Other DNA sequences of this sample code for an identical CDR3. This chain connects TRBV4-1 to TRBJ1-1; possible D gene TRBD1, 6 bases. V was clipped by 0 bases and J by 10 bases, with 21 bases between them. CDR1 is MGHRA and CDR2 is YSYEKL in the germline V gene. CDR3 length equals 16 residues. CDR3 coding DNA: TGCGCCAGCAGCCAAGAAAGGCGGGGGGGCTTGGGGAGAGCTTTCTTT. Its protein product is CASSQERRGGLGRAFF.

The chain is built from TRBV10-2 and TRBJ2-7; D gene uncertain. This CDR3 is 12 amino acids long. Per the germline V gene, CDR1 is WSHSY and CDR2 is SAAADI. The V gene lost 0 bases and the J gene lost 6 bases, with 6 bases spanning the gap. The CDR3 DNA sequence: TGCGCCAGCAGTGAGTCTCAATCCGAGCAGTACTTC. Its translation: CASSESQSEQYF.

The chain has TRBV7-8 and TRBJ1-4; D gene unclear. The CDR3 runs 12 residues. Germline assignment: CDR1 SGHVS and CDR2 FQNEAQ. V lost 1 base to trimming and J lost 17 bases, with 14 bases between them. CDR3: CASSLGTGIIFF. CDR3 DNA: TGTGCCAGCAGCTTAGGGACGGGGATTATCTTTTTT.

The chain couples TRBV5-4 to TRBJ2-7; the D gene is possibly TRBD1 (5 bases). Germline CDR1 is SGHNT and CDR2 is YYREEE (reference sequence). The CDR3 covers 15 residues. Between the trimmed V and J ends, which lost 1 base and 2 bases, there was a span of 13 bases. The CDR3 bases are TGTGCCAGCAGCTTGAGGTCGGGCAGGGCCTACGAGCAGTACTTC. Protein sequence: CASSLRSGRAYEQYF.

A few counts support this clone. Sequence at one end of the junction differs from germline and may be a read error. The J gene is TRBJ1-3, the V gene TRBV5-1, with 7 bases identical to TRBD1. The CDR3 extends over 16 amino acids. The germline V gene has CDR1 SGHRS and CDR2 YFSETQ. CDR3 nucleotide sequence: TGCGCCAGCAGCTTGGCCCCAACAGGGGCGCGTAGGACCTGGCATTTT. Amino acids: CASSLAPTGARRTWHF.

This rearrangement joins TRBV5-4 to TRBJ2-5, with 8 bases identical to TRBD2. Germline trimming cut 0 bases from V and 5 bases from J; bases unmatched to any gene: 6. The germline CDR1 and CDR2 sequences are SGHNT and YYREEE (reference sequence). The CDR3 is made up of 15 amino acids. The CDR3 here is CASSLATGGGETQYF. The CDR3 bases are TGTGCCAGCAGCTTGGCCACGGGAGGGGGGGAGACCCAGTACTTC.